This T cell receptor beta chain was identified during a study of CD8+ T cells in alopecia areata. Extracted RNA was reverse transcribed into cDNA, the sequencing template. Only in-frame clones appear in the TCRdb table, and some are missing; sequencing was by immunoSEQ multiplex PCR. The sample holds about 140,000 clones, 50% to 60% seen once. The CDR3 has 18 amino acids. Germline-derived CDR1 and CDR2 are ENHRY and SYGVKD. V was cut by 0 bases and J by 3 bases, with 18 bases left in between. Sorted populations comprised CD4+ and CD8+ T cells obtained from PBMCs. Regarding the study as a whole: An increase in clonality over normal scalp was evident in lesional scalp, especially alopecia totalis/universalis. Clarity of TCR sharing across patients fell short of that in mice, possibly HLA-related. Alphabeta T cells residing in normal skin are also sequenced in scalp samples.

On this clone itself: What it binds is unknown.

The clonotype originates from a human donor in good health. The chain joins TRBV10-3 to TRBJ2-1; D is possibly TRBD2 (5 bases). Sequencing was done on a sample of CD4+ T cells sorted from blood. The CDR3 DNA follows: TGTGCCATCAGTGAGTCTGCGACTCAGTCTCGGGGCTACAATGAGCAGTTCTTC. It encodes CAISESATQSRGYNEQFF.